The next 31 T cell receptor beta chains were all read from a single sample in a study of blood T cell repertoires in COVID-19. This table comes from immunoSEQ multiplex PCR, and its TCRdb copy is limited to in-frame clones, with some not included. The table has 80,000 to 100,000 clones, approximately 90% seen once. Sequenced sample: peripheral blood. Receptors originate from a human donor with COVID-19, enrolled during active disease. The donor label of this sample is uncertain.

V usage is TRBV10-3 and J usage is TRBJ2-3; D ambiguous. This CDR3 comprises 13 residues. Germline V gene sequence: CDR1 ENHRY, CDR2 SYGVKD. The V and J ends lost 1 base and 11 bases respectively, with 13 bases between them. The CDR3 DNA is TGTGCCATCAGTGAGTTAGCCCAATCGGTGCAGTATTTT. Protein product: CAISELAQSVQYF.

The chain combines TRBV9 with TRBJ1-2; the D gene is possibly TRBD1 (6 bases). The V end lost 2 bases, the J end lost 4 bases, and 15 bases lay between the germline ends. The CDR3 is 15 residues long. CDR1 is SGDLS and CDR2 is YYNGEE in the germline V gene. CDR3 coding DNA: TGTGCCAGCAGCGTTCAGGACAGATCTTCCTATGGCTACACCTTC. This gives the protein CASSVQDRSSYGYTF. The full variable domain, in which reference TRBV9 and TRBJ1-2 provide the parts outside the CDR3, is DSGVTQTPKHLITATGQRVTLRCSPRSGDLSVYWYQQSLDQGLQFLIQYYNGEERAKGNILERFSAQQFPDLHSELNLSSLELGDSALYFCASSVQDRSSYGYTFGSGTRLTVV.

V is TRBV7-6 and J is TRBJ2-4; 10 positions agree with TRBD1. V lost 5 bases, J lost 3 bases, and 7 bases stayed unmatched. This CDR3 region has 16 residues. Germline V gene lookup returns CDR1 SGHVS and CDR2 FNYEAQ. CDR3 in amino acids: CASSLGTGVGKNIQYF. In nucleotides, the CDR3 is TGTGCCAGCAGCCTGGGGACAGGGGTTGGCAAAAACATTCAGTACTTC.

Here the CDR3 reads CASSEGQGSSGANVLTF. The CDR3 nucleotides read TGTGCCAGCAGCGAAGGACAGGGGAGCTCTGGGGCCAACGTCCTGACTTTC. The J gene is TRBJ2-6, the V gene TRBV9, with TRBD1 identical over 9 bases. CDR1 and CDR2 from the germline V gene are SGDLS and YYNGEE. This CDR3 has 17 amino acids. The V segment lost 3 bases and the J segment 0 bases; nucleotides outside the gene matches: 4.

The rearrangement uses TRBV7-9 and TRBJ2-1; tentatively, D is TRBD2 (5 bases). Trimming took off 3 bases at V and 8 bases at J, with 14 bases between the two ends. Looked up from germline, CDR1 is SEHNR and CDR2 is FQNEAQ (reference sequence). This CDR3 region has 14 residues. CDR3 residues: CASSFRRARYEQFF. The CDR3 region has the DNA TGTGCCAGCAGCTTCAGGCGGGCGAGGTATGAGCAGTTCTTC.

The genes are TRBV5-1 and TRBJ2-7; 10 positions agree with TRBD2. V trimming: 0 bases; J trimming: 3 bases; junction bases outside the gene matches: 3. Germline-derived CDR1 and CDR2 are SGHRS and YFSETQ. The CDR3 length is 15 residues. This chain's CDR3 is CASSLELAGIYEQYF. DNA for the CDR3: TGCGCCAGCAGCTTGGAACTAGCGGGAATCTACGAGCAGTACTTC. Using reference TRBV5-1 and TRBJ2-7 for the parts outside the CDR3, the full variable domain is KAGVTQTPRYLIKTRGQQVTLSCSPISGHRSVSWYQQTPGQGLQFLFEYFSETQRNKGNFPGRFSGRQFSNSRSEMNVSTLELGDSALYLCASSLELAGIYEQYFGPGTRLTVT.

This clone was counted a single time. J is TRBJ2-7 and V is TRBV28; D gene unclear. V was cut by 3 bases and J by 3 bases, with 9 bases left in between. CDR1 and CDR2 (germline): MDHEN, SYDVKM. The CDR3 totals 13 residues. The DNA for the CDR3 is TGTGCCAGCAGTTTGCCCAGTCGCTACGAGCAGTACTTC. Encoded protein: CASSLPSRYEQYF.

The chain has TRBV19 and TRBJ1-5; TRBD1 agrees at 10 bases. The CDR3 is 18 amino acids. J was trimmed by 1 base and V by 3 bases; bases with no gene match: 9. Germline values: CDR1 LNHDA, CDR2 SQIVND (reference sequence). CDR3: CASSIGTGVLGSNQPQHF. The CDR3 nucleotides are TGTGCCAGTAGTATCGGGACAGGGGTACTTGGGAGCAATCAGCCCCAGCATTTT.

DNA of the CDR3: TGTGCCATCAGTGACGGACAGGGGGCAGGGGAGACCCAGTACTTC. This gives the protein CAISDGQGAGETQYF. This sequence joins TRBV10-3 and TRBJ2-5; the match to TRBD1 covers 11 bases. Germline CDR1 and CDR2: ENHRY and SYGVKD. V lost 3 bases, J lost 5 bases, and 5 bases stayed unmatched. The CDR3 contains 15 residues.

This clone was observed a few times. The CDR3 reads CASTLYFRTDTQYF. The CDR3 DNA reads as TGTGCCAGCACCCTCTATTTCCGCACAGATACGCAGTATTTT. V usage is TRBV2 and J usage is TRBJ2-3; D is undetermined. Looked up from germline, CDR1 is SNHLY and CDR2 is FYNNEI. Trimming cost V 7 bases and J 1 base, with 12 bases left between them. The CDR3 spans 14 residues. Supplemented by reference TRBV2 and TRBJ2-3, the full variable domain reads EPEVTQTPSHQVTQMGQEVILRCVPISNHLYFYWYRQILGQKVEFLVSFYNNEISEKSEIFDDQFSVERPDGSNFTLKIRSTKLEDSAMYFCASTLYFRTDTQYFGPGTRLTVL.

The rearrangement uses TRBV30 and TRBJ1-4, with TRBD1 matching 12 bases. V lost 2 bases, J lost 7 bases, and 5 bases stayed unmatched. The CDR3 is 15 residues long. In germline, CDR1 is GTSNPN, CDR2 SVGIG (reference sequence). The CDR3 loop is CAWSPGQGAREKLFF. In DNA, the CDR3 is TGTGCCTGGAGTCCGGGACAGGGGGCGCGTGAAAAACTGTTTTTT.

The chain recombines TRBV9 with TRBJ1-4; D unclear. V was clipped by 6 bases and J by 0 bases, with 12 bases between them. Germline loops: CDR1 SGDLS, CDR2 YYNGEE. The length of the CDR3 is 15 residues. This chain's CDR3 is CASNPFGATNEKLFF. DNA of the CDR3: TGTGCCAGCAACCCCTTCGGGGCAACTAATGAAAAACTGTTTTTT.

The chain couples TRBV29-1 to TRBJ2-6; TRBD2 aligns across 14 bases. V was clipped by 6 bases and J by 0 bases; unmatched bases: 7. The CDR3 is made up of 18 amino acids. Germline V gives CDR1 SQVTM, CDR2 ANQGSEA. CDR3: CSVQGTSGRGSGANVLTF. CDR3 in DNA: TGCAGCGTCCAAGGGACTAGCGGGAGAGGCTCTGGGGCCAACGTCCTGACTTTC. The full variable domain, with the rest looked up from reference TRBV29-1 and TRBJ2-6, is SAVISQKPSRDICQRGTSLTIQCQVDSQVTMMFWYRQQPGQSLTLIATANQGSEATYESGFVIDKFPISRPNLTFSTLTVSNMSPEDSSIYLCSVQGTSGRGSGANVLTFGAGSRLTVL.

This chain joins TRBV24-1 and TRBJ1-5; a possible D gene is TRBD1 (5 bases). Germline assignment: CDR1 KGHDR and CDR2 SFDVKD. This CDR3 is built from 18 residues. With 0 bases removed from V and 1 base from J, the gap between germline ends came to 15 bases. This CDR3 is CATSDLGGGDLSNQPQHF. For the CDR3, the DNA is TGTGCCACCAGTGATTTGGGGGGAGGGGATCTGAGCAATCAGCCCCAGCATTTT.

V gene TRBV5-5 combines with J gene TRBJ1-2, with D possibly matching TRBD1 (6 bases). The CDR3 contains 15 residues. Germline values: CDR1 SGHKS, CDR2 YYEKEE (reference sequence). V was trimmed by 0 bases and J by 4 bases, leaving 13 bases between them. CDR3 sequence: CASSLEGGQSYGYTF. The CDR3 bases are TGTGCCAGCAGCTTGGAGGGCGGACAGAGCTATGGCTACACCTTC.

This clone was seen only once. This chain connects TRBV5-6 to TRBJ1-2; 12 bases are a match to TRBD1. This CDR3 has 17 amino acids. After removal of 5 bases from V and 6 bases from J, the junction contained 14 bases not matched to a gene. In germline, CDR1 is SGHDT, CDR2 YYEEEE. The CDR3, as DNA: TGTGCCAGCAGAAAACCGGGACAGGGGGCGATTGGTGATGGCTACACCTTC. Translated: CASRKPGQGAIGDGYTF. Full variable domain (outside the CDR3, taken from reference TRBV5-6 and TRBJ1-2): DAGVTQSPTHLIKTRGQQVTLRCSPKSGHDTVSWYQQALGQGPQFIFQYYEEEERQRGNFPDRFSGHQFPNYSSELNVNALLLGDSALYLCASRKPGQGAIGDGYTFGSGTRLTVV.

The gene calls are TRBV9 and TRBJ2-3; D unresolved. Germline CDR1 SGDLS, CDR2 YYNGEE. Trimming pared 0 bases from V and 0 bases from J, leaving 8 bases between. There are 15 residues in the CDR3. Here the CDR3 reads CASSVGGRSTDTQYF. The CDR3 DNA is TGTGCCAGCAGCGTAGGCGGCCGTAGCACAGATACGCAGTATTTT.

The chain couples TRBV29-1 to TRBJ2-3, with D perhaps matching TRBD1 (6 bases). The V end lost 4 bases, the J end lost 0 bases, and 26 bases lay between the germline ends. Germline V CDR1 and CDR2: SQVTM, ANQGSEA. The CDR3 length is 19 residues. The CDR3 spells CSVATRLLQGAASTDTQYF. In nucleotides, the CDR3 is TGCAGCGTTGCCACTCGACTTTTACAGGGAGCGGCTAGCACAGATACGCAGTATTTT.

The V call is TRBV27, the J call TRBJ2-7; a weak D match, TRBD1 (7 bases). Germline CDR1 and CDR2: MNHEY and SMNVEV (reference sequence). This CDR3 has 15 amino acids. V dropped 5 bases and J dropped 1 base, with 15 bases sitting between them. CDR3: CASSPRQGLSYEQYF. CDR3 bases: TGTGCCAGCAGTCCCCGACAGGGACTTTCCTACGAGCAGTACTTC.

This chain uses TRBV10-3 with TRBJ1-2, with a weak D call TRBD1 (5 bases). V shed 0 bases and J shed 2 bases, with 19 bases lying between them. Germline assignment: CDR1 ENHRY and CDR2 SYGVKD. This CDR3 is 18 amino acids long. CDR3 nucleotides: TGTGCCATCAGTGAGTCGCGTCCCGGGACTGGGGAGAACTATGGCTACACCTTC. Amino acid sequence: CAISESRPGTGENYGYTF.

V is TRBV6-5 and J is TRBJ1-6; D is unresolved. Germline V lookup: CDR1 MNHEY, CDR2 SVGAGI. The length of the CDR3 is 13 residues. Trimming took off 0 bases at V and 8 bases at J, with 5 bases between the two ends. The CDR3 sequence is CASSYSADSPLHF. The CDR3 coding sequence is TGTGCCAGCAGTTACTCGGCGGATTCACCCCTCCACTTT.

The V and J genes are TRBV4-2 and TRBJ1-5; D is uncertain. CDR1 is LGHNA, CDR2 YNFKEQ, per germline. V lost 4 bases, J lost 0 bases, and 13 bases lay in between. The CDR3 covers 16 residues. The CDR3 bases are TGTGCCAGCAGCCCCACCGGTCGGGGTAGCAATCAGCCCCAGCATTTT. Protein product: CASSPTGRGSNQPQHF.

V gene TRBV5-3 combines with J gene TRBJ1-2; TRBD1 agrees at 8 bases. TRBV5-3 is reported as an ORF; its role is uncertain. V was clipped by 3 bases and J by 4 bases; unmatched bases: 14. This CDR3 spans 17 amino acids. CDR3 DNA: TGTGCCAGAAGCTCGACGACAGGGGCCTCTCCTTTCTATGGCTACACCTTC. It is translated as CARSSTTGASPFYGYTF.

V usage is TRBV5-1 and J usage is TRBJ1-4, with 7 bases matching TRBD1. The germline gives CDR1 SGHRS, CDR2 YFSETQ. V shed 4 bases and J 4 bases; nucleotides not matched to a gene: 4. The CDR3 sequence is 14 residues long. Here the CDR3 reads CASSRDRVNEKLFF. The CDR3 DNA sequence: TGCGCCAGCAGCCGAGACAGGGTTAATGAAAAACTGTTTTTT.

The chain is built from TRBV5-1 and TRBJ2-2; TRBD2 matches at 7 bases. Looked up from germline, CDR1 is SGHRS and CDR2 is YFSETQ. V dropped 0 bases and J dropped 1; count of bases not matched to a gene: 3. The CDR3 totals 16 residues. The CDR3 coding sequence is TGCGCCAGCAGCTTGGTGCCTAGCGGGAACACCGGGGAGCTGTTTTTT. Protein product: CASSLVPSGNTGELFF.

CDR3 region: CASSLVFPGLAGAYEQYF. In DNA, the CDR3 is TGTGCCAGCAGTTTAGTTTTTCCCGGACTAGCGGGAGCGTACGAGCAGTACTTC. The rearrangement links TRBV27 to TRBJ2-7; 13 bases match TRBD2. The CDR3 is made up of 18 amino acids. CDR1 MNHEY and CDR2 SMNVEV come from the germline V gene (reference sequence). With 2 bases clipped from V and 4 bases from J, the junction kept 11 bases outside the gene matches.

The J gene is TRBJ1-2, the V gene TRBV25-1, with 12 bases identical to TRBD1. The length of the CDR3 is 18 residues. The V gene's germline CDR1 is MGHDK and CDR2 SYGVNS. Unmatched junction bases numbered 15, after V lost 3 bases and J lost 7 bases. The CDR3 region has the DNA TGTGCCAGCAGTGACTCACCGGGACAGGGGGCGCGGTGGGGTGGCTACACCTTC. Translated, it gives CASSDSPGQGARWGGYTF.

The chain has TRBV7-7 and TRBJ2-5; D perhaps matches TRBD2 (7 bases). Germline assignment: CDR1 SSHAT and CDR2 FNYEAQ (reference sequence). Deletions cut 0 bases from V and 3 bases from J, with 11 bases between. The CDR3 length is 15 residues. Written as DNA, the CDR3 is TGTGCCAGCAGCTTAGCGGGGGGGCCGGAAGAGACCCAGTACTTC. Protein: CASSLAGGPEETQYF.

This rearrangement joins TRBV5-4 to TRBJ2-1, with 8 bases aligning to TRBD2. There are 15 residues in the CDR3. V shed 2 bases, J shed 1 base, and the junction held 2 bases outside the gene matches. Germline V gene sequence: CDR1 SGHNT, CDR2 YYREEE (reference sequence). CDR3 sequence: CASSFVAGSYNEQFF. Here the CDR3 DNA reads TGTGCCAGCAGCTTCGTAGCGGGGTCCTACAATGAGCAGTTCTTC.

The chain recombines TRBV5-6 with TRBJ1-1; 9 nucleotides match TRBD1. The germline CDR1 and CDR2 sequences are SGHDT and YYEEEE. The length of the CDR3 is 16 residues. J lost 0 bases, V lost 4 bases, and 7 bases had no gene match. The CDR3 DNA is TGTGCCAGCAGCCTACTACAGGGGGCTCTGAACACTGAAGCTTTCTTT. Its protein product is CASSLLQGALNTEAFF.

This chain uses TRBV10-2 with TRBJ1-1; the D gene is possibly TRBD1 (5 bases). The CDR3 spans 14 residues. V lost 7 bases and J 4 bases, leaving 16 bases between the germline ends. Germline V gives CDR1 WSHSY, CDR2 SAAADI. The DNA of the CDR3 is TGCGCCAGCACCGGAGGGGTCCCAGGCACTGAAGCTTTCTTT. This sequence encodes CASTGGVPGTEAFF.